The TCR beta chain under discussion was sequenced for a study of PD-1 blockade in mismatch repair-deficient tumors. Background on the study: Enrolled about 2013-2016, patients had progressing, pretreated mismatch repair-deficient cancers of around 12 types.

A few pembrolizumab responders had their TCRs sequenced. There are 15 residues in the CDR3. Trimming removed 3 bases from V and 1 base from J, with 10 bases in between. Germline CDR1 is MNHEY and CDR2 is SMNVEV (reference sequence). Only in-frame clones appear in the TCRdb table, and some are missing; sequencing was by immunoSEQ multiplex PCR. Of tens of thousands of clones detected, approximately 80% appear once; the ten largest clones hold approximately 3.2%. This specimen consisted of peripheral blood, obtained 4 weeks after starting pembrolizumab. V is TRBV27 and J is TRBJ2-1, with TRBD2 as a possible D gene (6 bases). This clonotype was obtained from an adult with mismatch repair-deficient cancer. CDR3 DNA sequence: TGTGCCAGCAGTTTTGGGGAGGAGTCCTACAATGAGCAGTTCTTC. Translated: CASSFGEESYNEQFF.